Presented here are 10 T cell receptor beta chains from one specimen sequenced in a study of cytomegalovirus exposure and HLA in healthy donors. PCR was performed using 60 Vbeta and 13 Jbeta primers. Using immunoSEQ multiplex PCR, the repertoire was profiled, and TCRdb retains in-frame clones only, with some absent. The sample shows some 150,000 clones, 65% to 80% of them seen only once. Specimen: PBMCs. All receptors come from a man aged 25-45 years in good health and CMV-seronegative.

CDR3 residues: CASAEGPWGYTF. Written as DNA, the CDR3 is TGTGCCAGTGCGGAGGGCCCATGGGGCTACACCTTC. The chain couples TRBV6-1 to TRBJ1-2; no clear D. V was pared by 9 bases and J by 8 bases, with 16 bases between. Germline V lookup: CDR1 MNHNS, CDR2 SASEGT. This CDR3 region has 12 residues.

J is TRBJ1-2 and V is TRBV7-9; the D is unclear. With 3 bases removed from V and 2 bases from J, the gap between germline ends came to 10 bases. The CDR3 spans 14 residues. CDR1 SEHNR and CDR2 FQNEAQ come from the germline V gene (reference sequence). The chain's CDR3 is CASSFSLTNYGYTF. CDR3 DNA sequence: TGTGCCAGCAGCTTTAGCTTAACGAACTATGGCTACACCTTC.

This clone was observed a few times. This rearrangement joins TRBV27 to TRBJ2-7; a weak D match, TRBD2 (7 bases). Germline-derived CDR1 and CDR2 are MNHEY and SMNVEV (reference sequence). CDR3 size: 13 residues. The V end lost 6 bases, the J end lost 4 bases, and 13 bases lay between the germline ends. The CDR3 DNA reads as TGTGCCAGCAGACGGGGGGCTAGGTACGAGCAGTACTTC. This translates into CASRRGARYEQYF.

The CDR3 protein is CASRPRGTNYGYTF. CDR3 sequence (DNA): TGTGCCTCCCGCCCCAGGGGTACTAACTATGGCTACACCTTC. The chain employs TRBV19 and TRBJ1-2; D is perhaps TRBD1 (6 bases). Trimming shortened V by 11 bases and J by 0 bases, and 16 bases separated the two germline ends. CDR1 is LNHDA and CDR2 is SQIVND in the germline V gene (reference sequence). The CDR3 length is 14 residues.

This clone was seen more than once but under ten times. The V and J genes are TRBV30 and TRBJ1-5; D is ambiguous. V lost 5 bases to trimming and J lost 3 bases, with 11 bases between them. CDR3 length: 13 amino acids. Germline assignment: CDR1 GTSNPN and CDR2 SVGIG (reference sequence). CDR3 DNA sequence: TGTGCCTGGTCACGGGATGACAATCAGCCCCAGCATTTT. It is translated as CAWSRDDNQPQHF.

This clone was recorded once. The genes are TRBV5-5 and TRBJ1-4; D possibly corresponds to TRBD1 (5 bases). CDR1 and CDR2 (germline): SGHKS, YYEKEE (reference sequence). Deletions cut 0 bases from V and 4 bases from J, with 10 bases between. The CDR3 extends over 15 amino acids. The CDR3 coding sequence is TGTGCCAGCAGCTTGGATCGGAGGGGTAATGAAAAACTGTTTTTT. Residues: CASSLDRRGNEKLFF.

The genes are TRBV29-1 and TRBJ1-2; maybe TRBD1 (6 bases). Germline CDR1 SQVTM, CDR2 ANQGSEA. V was clipped by 2 bases and J by 3 bases, with 19 bases between them. CDR3 length: 16 amino acids. CDR3 in amino acids: CSVERSGGAGHYGYTF. The DNA for the CDR3 is TGCAGCGTTGAACGGTCCGGGGGGGCAGGGCACTATGGCTACACCTTC. Filled out from reference TRBV29-1 and TRBJ1-2, the complete variable domain reads SAVISQKPSRDICQRGTSLTIQCQVDSQVTMMFWYRQQPGQSLTLIATANQGSEATYESGFVIDKFPISRPNLTFSTLTVSNMSPEDSSIYLCSVERSGGAGHYGYTFGSGTRLTVV.

The chain joins TRBV5-1 to TRBJ2-3, with D perhaps matching TRBD2 (5 bases). The length of the CDR3 is 15 residues. Deletions cut 4 bases from V and 0 bases from J, with 12 bases between. The V gene's germline CDR1 is SGHRS and CDR2 YFSETQ. DNA for the CDR3: TGCGCCAGCAGCCCGCGGACTCAGAGCACAGATACGCAGTATTTT. The encoded protein is CASSPRTQSTDTQYF. Full variable domain (remainder filled in from reference TRBV5-1 and TRBJ2-3): KAGVTQTPRYLIKTRGQQVTLSCSPISGHRSVSWYQQTPGQGLQFLFEYFSETQRNKGNFPGRFSGRQFSNSRSEMNVSTLELGDSALYLCASSPRTQSTDTQYFGPGTRLTVL.

V is TRBV2 and J is TRBJ2-3; TRBD1 is a possible D gene (6 bases). This CDR3 spans 13 amino acids. Germline CDR1 and CDR2: SNHLY and FYNNEI. V was trimmed by 7 bases and J by 0 bases, leaving 8 bases between them. The CDR3 DNA reads TGTGCCAGCATAAGGGGGAGCACAGATACGCAGTATTTT. This sequence encodes CASIRGSTDTQYF.

This chain connects TRBV5-1 to TRBJ2-1, with 7 bases identical to TRBD1. The ends lost 5 bases at V and 5 bases at J; junction bases unmatched: 7. Germline V gene data show CDR1 as SGHRS and CDR2 as YFSETQ. The CDR3 has 14 amino acids. The CDR3 sequence is CASRERQGHNEQFF. The CDR3 coding sequence is TGCGCCAGCAGGGAGCGACAGGGCCACAATGAGCAGTTCTTC.